The rows below give T cell receptor beta chains drawn from one sample of a study of shared clonotypes between healthy human individuals. Only in-frame clones appear in the TCRdb table, and some are missing; sequencing was by immunoSEQ multiplex PCR. The sample consists of 950,000 to 1,300,000 clones, roughly 70% of them appearing once. The sample consisted of memory CD4+ T cells sorted from blood. Receptors were obtained from a man younger than 30 in good health. Each CDR3 is given with its conserved first and last residue. The D gene is left open where the match is weak. Clone size, where shown, is once, few, many, or a class for clones that have expanded.

J gene,V gene,D gene,clone size,CDR3 protein,CDR3 DNA
TRBJ1-5,TRBV19,TRBD1,-,CASKVGQGAGQPQHF,TGTGCCAGTAAAGTGGGACAGGGGGCTGGTCAGCCCCAGCATTTT
TRBJ2-3,TRBV18,TRBD1,-,CASSPQRTGGPDTQYF,TGTGCCAGCTCACCACAAAGGACAGGGGGCCCGGATACGCAGTATTTT
TRBJ1-3,TRBV4-3,-,-,CASSQDRAPRNTIYF,TGCGCCAGCAGCCAAGATCGGGCACCCCGAAACACCATATATTTT
TRBJ1-6,TRBV5-1,TRBD1,-,CASSLGTGNSSPLHF,TGCGCCAGCAGCTTGGGGACAGGGAATAGCTCACCCCTCCACTTT
TRBJ2-5,TRBV7-9,TRBD1,-,CASSPGTGPKTQYF,TGTGCCAGCAGTCCCGGGACAGGGCCTAAGACCCAGTACTTC
TRBJ1-5,TRBV11-2,TRBD1,-,CASSSQGDGHQPQHF,TGTGCCAGCAGCTCCCAGGGGGACGGGCATCAGCCCCAGCATTTT
TRBJ2-7,TRBV5-1,TRBD2,-,CASSLAQNSRLADSYEQYF,TGCGCCAGCAGCTTGGCCCAGAATTCGAGGCTAGCGGACTCCTACGAGCAGTACTTC
TRBJ2-1,TRBV6-4,TRBD2,-,CASRGLAGPRSSYNEQFF,TGTGCCAGCAGGGGGCTAGCGGGTCCTCGGAGCTCCTACAATGAGCAGTTCTTC
TRBJ2-1,TRBV14,-,-,CASTYPAGWQFF,TGTGCCAGCACCTATCCGGCGGGTTGGCAGTTCTTC
TRBJ2-5,TRBV10-3,-,-,CAISPGHYETQYF,TGTGCCATCAGTCCGGGACACTATGAGACCCAGTACTTC
TRBJ1-1,TRBV2,-,medium-sized,CASTQGENTEAFF,TGTGCCAGCACCCAAGGAGAGAACACTGAAGCTTTCTTT
TRBJ2-7,TRBV5-1,-,-,CASSLRHSYEQYF,TGCGCCAGCAGCTTGAGACATTCCTACGAGCAGTACTTC
TRBJ2-7,TRBV27,TRBD2,-,CASRTRLAGGYEQYF,TGTGCCAGCAGGACTCGACTAGCGGGAGGCTACGAGCAGTACTTC
TRBJ1-2,TRBV5-1,TRBD1,-,CASSLGQGATNYGYTF,TGCGCCAGCAGTTTGGGACAGGGGGCGACTAACTATGGCTACACCTTC
TRBJ2-7,TRBV5-6,-,-,CASKTLRDTFSCEQYF,TGTGCCAGCAAAACCCTCCGGGACACCTTTAGCTGCGAGCAGTACTTC
TRBJ1-3,TRBV6-1,-,-,CASSEKGPNSGNTIYF,TGTGCCAGCAGTGAAAAGGGGCCCAACTCTGGAAACACCATATATTTT
TRBJ1-5,TRBV9,-,few,CASSAAGSNQPQHF,TGTGCCAGCAGCGCGGCGGGAAGTAATCAGCCCCAGCATTTT
TRBJ2-7,TRBV30,-,-,CAWSVGGSGYEQYF,TGTGCCTGGAGTGTAGGGGGGAGTGGATACGAGCAGTACTTC
TRBJ1-1,TRBV10-3,-,-,CAISESRGLGTEAFF,TGTGCCATCAGTGAGTCGCGGGGGCTAGGCACTGAAGCTTTCTTT
TRBJ2-2,TRBV5-8,TRBD1,-,CASRRADRSNTGELFF,TGTGCCAGCAGGCGCGCGGACAGGAGCAACACCGGGGAGCTGTTTTTT
TRBJ2-5,TRBV2,TRBD2,-,CASMKGLAGVRGLETQYF,TGTGCCAGCATGAAGGGACTAGCGGGTGTGCGGGGTTTAGAGACCCAGTACTTC
TRBJ2-2,TRBV10-1,-,-,CASSVGVTGELFF,TGCGCCAGCAGTGTGGGGGTAACCGGGGAGCTGTTTTTT
TRBJ1-3,TRBV27,-,once,CASSLSQGNTIYF,TGTGCCAGCAGTTTATCCCAGGGGAACACCATATATTTT
TRBJ2-1,TRBV5-4,-,-,CASSLAIGSYNEQFF,TGTGCCAGCAGCTTGGCCATCGGCTCCTACAATGAGCAGTTCTTC
TRBJ2-7,TRBV5-1,TRBD1,-,CASSPGTGSYEQYF,TGCGCCAGCAGCCCCGGGACAGGGTCTTACGAGCAGTACTTC
TRBJ2-5,TRBV25-1,-,-,CASSGRETQYF,TGTGCCAGCAGTGGAAGAGAGACCCAGTACTTC
TRBJ2-2,TRBV2,-,-,CASRNSPNTGELFF,TGTGCCAGCAGGAACTCCCCTAACACCGGGGAGCTGTTTTTT
TRBJ2-7,TRBV5-1,TRBD1,few,CASSLEPGQGGYEQYF,TGCGCCAGCAGCTTGGAACCGGGACAGGGCGGTTACGAGCAGTACTTC
TRBJ1-5,TRBV21-1,-,few,CASSIRKDSNQPQHF,TGTGCCAGCAGCATTCGCAAGGATAGCAATCAGCCCCAGCATTTT
TRBJ1-2,TRBV7-2,-,-,CASSPESNYGYTF,TGTGCCAGCAGCCCGGAGTCAAACTATGGCTACACCTTC
TRBJ2-2,TRBV2,-,-,CASSPTASVSGELFF,TGTGCCAGCAGTCCCACTGCGTCCGTCTCCGGGGAGCTGTTTTTT
TRBJ1-5,TRBV2,-,-,CASSEAQNSNQPQHF,TGTGCCAGCAGTGAAGCCCAAAATAGCAATCAGCCCCAGCATTTT
TRBJ2-3,TRBV29-1,-,-,CSVEDRGGNRPDTQYF,TGCAGCGTTGAAGATAGGGGGGGAAACAGGCCAGATACGCAGTATTTT
TRBJ2-5,TRBV10-1,TRBD1,-,CASSDGTGGWETQYF,TGCGCCAGCAGCGATGGGACAGGGGGCTGGGAGACCCAGTACTTC
TRBJ2-6,TRBV18,-,-,CASSPMGISGANVLTF,TGTGCCAGCTCACCAATGGGCATCTCTGGGGCCAACGTCCTGACTTTC
TRBJ2-2,TRBV28,-,-,CASLGGQNTGELFF,TGTGCCAGTCTGGGGGGGCAGAACACCGGGGAGCTGTTTTTT
TRBJ1-2,TRBV30,-,-,CAWSVPQGAGYTF,TGTGCCTGGAGTGTACCCCAGGGCGCTGGCTACACCTTC
TRBJ2-6,TRBV11-2,-,-,CASSLGESGANVLTF,TGTGCCAGCAGCTTAGGAGAGTCAGGGGCCAACGTCCTGACTTTC
TRBJ2-3,TRBV28,-,-,CASSSTSQSPDTQYF,TGTGCCAGCTCTTCGACATCCCAGAGTCCAGATACGCAGTATTTT
TRBJ2-3,TRBV6-5,-,few,CAAAPFHTDTQYF,TGTGCCGCAGCGCCCTTCCACACAGATACGCAGTATTTT
TRBJ1-6,TRBV11-2,-,-,CASSLDISSYNSPLHF,TGTGCCAGCAGCTTAGATATTAGCTCCTATAATTCACCCCTCCACTTT
TRBJ1-6,TRBV28,TRBD1,-,CASSLTLTGGISPLHF,TGTGCCAGCAGCCTAACTCTAACAGGGGGAATTTCACCCCTCCACTTT
TRBJ2-5,TRBV28,-,-,CASSLGQQPETQYF,TGTGCCAGCAGTTTAGGGCAGCAACCGGAGACCCAGTACTTC
TRBJ2-3,TRBV11-1,TRBD2,-,CASSLTSPTDTQYF,TGTGCCAGCAGCTTGACTAGCCCCACAGATACGCAGTATTTT
TRBJ2-5,TRBV9,TRBD1,-,CASSQDRDETQYF,TGTGCCAGCAGCCAGGACAGGGACGAGACCCAGTACTTC
TRBJ2-3,TRBV2,-,-,CASRKTRGTDTQYF,TGTGCCAGCAGAAAGACTCGGGGGACAGATACGCAGTATTTT
TRBJ1-1,TRBV5-5,-,-,CASSLDITGTEAFF,TGTGCCAGCAGCTTGGACATAACTGGCACTGAAGCTTTCTTT
TRBJ1-6,TRBV28,-,-,CASSLRVGGTRSPLHF,TGTGCCAGCAGTCTTAGGGTGGGAGGGACGCGATCACCCCTCCACTTT
TRBJ1-2,TRBV27,TRBD1,-,CASSTGGYGYTF,TGTGCCAGCAGTACAGGGGGCTATGGCTACACCTTC
TRBJ2-5,TRBV5-1,-,-,CASYQGPVPRGETQYF,TGCGCCAGCTATCAGGGGCCTGTCCCCCGAGGAGAGACCCAGTACTTC
TRBJ2-3,TRBV5-6,-,-,CASSPNGQRSADTQYF,TGTGCCAGCAGCCCAAATGGACAACGGTCCGCAGATACGCAGTATTTT
TRBJ2-3,TRBV27,TRBD1,-,CASRQGWGTDTQYF,TGTGCCAGCAGACAGGGGTGGGGCACAGATACGCAGTATTTT
TRBJ2-1,TRBV27,TRBD2,few,CASSLAGLASEQFF,TGTGCCAGCAGTTTAGCTGGACTAGCGTCGGAGCAGTTCTTC
TRBJ2-7,TRBV10-2,-,-,CASRDGLGTYEQYF,TGCGCCAGCAGGGACGGGCTCGGGACCTACGAGCAGTACTTC